Sequencing of this T cell receptor beta chain was carried out in a study of Graves' ophthalmopathy and Graves' hyperthyroidism. CDR1 is SNHLY and CDR2 is FYNNEI in the germline V gene. V was cut by 3 bases and J by 1 base, with 12 bases left in between. This CDR3 spans 15 amino acids. Presentation of ophthalmopathy in the donors involved moderate-to-severe activity, CAS ≥3, NOSPECS ≥4 and a duration under 3 months. More than 7.5 ml of fresh blood yielded the PBMCs by density gradient. Study outcomes and limitations: Most expanded clonotypes in thyroid above 0.001 frequency also showed up in blood.

Details on this clonotype: Its antigen is unknown.

Scientists amplified the TCR beta CDR3 regions from RNA transcripts. Second-round multiplex PCR followed a first-round RT-PCR using HTBI primers. Via MiXCR, TCRdb re-called the multiplex PCR reads, giving one row per CDR3 protein. The sample has hundreds of thousands of distinct CDR3 sequences, around 40% seen once; the top ten hold about 40%. This sequence joins TRBV2 and TRBJ2-5, with D perhaps TRBD2 (6 bases). Sequencing used peripheral blood. This TCR derives from an adult man with Graves' ophthalmopathy. The CDR3 DNA reads as TGTGCCAGCAGTGACGGGGGTAGCGGCCAAGAGACCCAGTACTTC. Residues: CASSDGGSGQETQYF. Looking up the rest from reference TRBV2 and TRBJ2-5 gives the full variable domain: EPEVTQTPSHQVTQMGQEVILRCVPISNHLYFYWYRQILGQKVEFLVSFYNNEISEKSEIFDDQFSVERPDGSNFTLKIRSTKLEDSAMYFCASSDGGSGQETQYFGPGTRLLVL.